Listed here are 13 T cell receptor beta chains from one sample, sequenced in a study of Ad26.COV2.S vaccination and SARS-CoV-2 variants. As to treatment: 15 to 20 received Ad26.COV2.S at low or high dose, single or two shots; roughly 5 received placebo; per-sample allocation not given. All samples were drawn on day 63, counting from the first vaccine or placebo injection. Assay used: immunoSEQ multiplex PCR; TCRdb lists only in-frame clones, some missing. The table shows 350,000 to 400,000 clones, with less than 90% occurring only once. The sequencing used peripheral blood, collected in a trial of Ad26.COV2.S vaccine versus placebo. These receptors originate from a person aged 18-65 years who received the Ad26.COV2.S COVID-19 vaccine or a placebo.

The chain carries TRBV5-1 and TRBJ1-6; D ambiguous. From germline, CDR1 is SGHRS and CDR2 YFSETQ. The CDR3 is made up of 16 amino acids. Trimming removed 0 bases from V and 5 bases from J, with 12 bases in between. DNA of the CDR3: TGCGCCAGCAGCTTGGATGGGCAGAGAAATAATTCACCCCTCCACTTT. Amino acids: CASSLDGQRNNSPLHF.

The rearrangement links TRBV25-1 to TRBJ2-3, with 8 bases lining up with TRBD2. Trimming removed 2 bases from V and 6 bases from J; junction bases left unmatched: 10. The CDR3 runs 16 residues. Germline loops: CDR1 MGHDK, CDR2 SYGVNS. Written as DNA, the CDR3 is TGTGCCAGCAGTGAACCTAGGGCGGGGGGCTCGGATACGCAGTATTTT. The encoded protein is CASSEPRAGGSDTQYF.

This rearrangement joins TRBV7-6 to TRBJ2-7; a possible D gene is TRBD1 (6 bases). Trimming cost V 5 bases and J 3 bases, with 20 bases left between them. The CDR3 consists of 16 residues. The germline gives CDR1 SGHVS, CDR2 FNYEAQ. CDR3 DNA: TGTGCCAGCAGCCCTGCTCGACAGGAATTTCTCTACGAGCAGTACTTC. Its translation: CASSPARQEFLYEQYF.

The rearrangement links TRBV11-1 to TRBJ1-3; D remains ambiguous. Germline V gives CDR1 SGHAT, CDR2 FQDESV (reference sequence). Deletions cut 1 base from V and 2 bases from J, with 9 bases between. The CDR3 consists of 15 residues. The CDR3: CASSLERTAGNTIYF. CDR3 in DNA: TGTGCCAGCAGCTTAGAACGGACGGCTGGAAACACCATATATTTT.

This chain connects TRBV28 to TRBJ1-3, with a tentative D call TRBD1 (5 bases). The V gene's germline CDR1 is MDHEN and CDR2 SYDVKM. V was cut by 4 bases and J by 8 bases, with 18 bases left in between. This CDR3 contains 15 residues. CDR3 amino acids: CASSSQGTPFHTIYF. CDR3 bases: TGTGCCAGCAGTTCCCAGGGTACTCCCTTCCACACCATATATTTT. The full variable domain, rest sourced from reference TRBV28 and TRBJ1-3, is DVKVTQSSRYLVKRTGEKVFLECVQDMDHENMFWYRQDPGLGLRLIYFSYDVKMKEKGDIPEGYSVSREKKERFSLILESASTNQTSMYLCASSSQGTPFHTIYFGEGSWLTVV.

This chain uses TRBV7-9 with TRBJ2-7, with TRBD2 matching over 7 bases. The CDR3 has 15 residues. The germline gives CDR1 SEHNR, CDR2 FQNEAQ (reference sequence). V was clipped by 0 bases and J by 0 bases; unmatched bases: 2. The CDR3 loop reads CASSLAPSGSYEQYF. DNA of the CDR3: TGTGCCAGCAGCTTAGCGCCTAGCGGCTCCTACGAGCAGTACTTC. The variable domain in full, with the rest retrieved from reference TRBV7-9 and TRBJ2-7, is DTGVSQNPRHKITKRGQNVTFRCDPISEHNRLYWYRQTLGQGPEFLTYFQNEAQLEKSRLLSDRFSAERPKGSFSTLEIQRTEQGDSAMYLCASSLAPSGSYEQYFGPGTRLTVT.

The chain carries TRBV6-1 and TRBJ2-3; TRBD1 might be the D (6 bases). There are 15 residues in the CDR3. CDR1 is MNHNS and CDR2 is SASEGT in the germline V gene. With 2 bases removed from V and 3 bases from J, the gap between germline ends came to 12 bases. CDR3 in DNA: TGTGCCAGCAGTGAAATGGGGGCGCGGACAGATACGCAGTATTTT. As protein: CASSEMGARTDTQYF.

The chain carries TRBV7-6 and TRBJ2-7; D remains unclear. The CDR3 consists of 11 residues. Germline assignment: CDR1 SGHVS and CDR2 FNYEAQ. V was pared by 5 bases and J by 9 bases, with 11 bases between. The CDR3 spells CASSRGGWQYF. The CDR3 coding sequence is TGTGCCAGCAGCCGCGGTGGTTGGCAGTACTTC. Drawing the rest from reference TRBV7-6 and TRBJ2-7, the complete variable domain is GAGVSQSPRYKVTKRGQDVALRCDPISGHVSLYWYRQALGQGPEFLTYFNYEAQQDKSGLPNDRFSAERPEGSISTLTIQRTEQRDSAMYRCASSRGGWQYFGPGTRLTVT.

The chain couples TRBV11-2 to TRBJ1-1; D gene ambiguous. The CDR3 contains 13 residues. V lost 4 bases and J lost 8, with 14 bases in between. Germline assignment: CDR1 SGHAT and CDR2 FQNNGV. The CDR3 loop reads CASSSLSRAEAFF. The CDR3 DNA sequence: TGTGCCAGCAGCTCCCTCTCGAGGGCCGAAGCTTTCTTT.

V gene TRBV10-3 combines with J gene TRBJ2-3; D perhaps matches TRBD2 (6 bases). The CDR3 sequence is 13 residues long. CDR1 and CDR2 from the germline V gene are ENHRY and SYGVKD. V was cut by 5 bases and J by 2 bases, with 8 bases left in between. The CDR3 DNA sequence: TGTGCCATCAGTCGGGGGTTCACAGATACGCAGTATTTT. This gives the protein CAISRGFTDTQYF.

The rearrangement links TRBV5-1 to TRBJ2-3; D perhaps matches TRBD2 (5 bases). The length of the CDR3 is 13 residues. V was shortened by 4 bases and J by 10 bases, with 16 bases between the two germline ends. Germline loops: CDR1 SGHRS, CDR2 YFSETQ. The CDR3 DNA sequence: TGCGCCAGCAGCCCCGGGGTGGGCCAGGCGCAGTATTTT. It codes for CASSPGVGQAQYF.

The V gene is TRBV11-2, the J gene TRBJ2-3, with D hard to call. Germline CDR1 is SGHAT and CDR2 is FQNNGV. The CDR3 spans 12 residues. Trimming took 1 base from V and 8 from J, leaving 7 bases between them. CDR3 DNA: TGTGCCAGCAGCTTAGGACTTGGTACGCAGTATTTT. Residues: CASSLGLGTQYF.

CDR3 residues: CASSLRDIYSNQPQHF. The CDR3 nucleotides are TGTGCCAGCAGCTTAAGGGACATTTATAGCAATCAGCCCCAGCATTTT. The rearrangement uses TRBV11-2 and TRBJ1-5; D might be TRBD1 (6 bases). The V and J ends lost 2 bases and 0 bases respectively, with 11 bases between them. The CDR3 is made up of 16 amino acids. Germline V lookup: CDR1 SGHAT, CDR2 FQNNGV. The variable domain in full, with the rest retrieved from reference TRBV11-2 and TRBJ1-5, is EAGVAQSPRYKIIEKRQSVAFWCNPISGHATLYWYQQILGQGPKLLIQFQNNGVVDDSQLPKDRFSAERLKGVDSTLKIQPAKLEDSAVYLCASSLRDIYSNQPQHFGDGTRLSIL.